A single sample gave rise to the 31 T cell receptor beta chains below, sequenced in a study of blood T cells in healthy people across ages. PCR was performed a second time for about 7 to 11 cycles using a sample-barcoded 5' primer and a J-beta primer mix. TCRdb reprocessed the 5' RACE reads via MiXCR and lists one record per CDR3 protein. The sample has around 1,800,000 distinct CDR3 sequences; about two fifths are singletons. The sequenced material came from blood. These receptors all come from a human donor in good health.

The chain couples TRBV7-6 to TRBJ2-7, with 8 bases fitting TRBD2. The V gene's germline CDR1 is SGHVS and CDR2 FNYEAQ. The CDR3 has 15 residues. Trimming at V came to 5 bases and at J to 6 bases, leaving 12 bases not matched to a gene. In DNA, the CDR3 is TGTGCCAGCAGCCCCTCCGGGACGGGGGGGAGCGAGCAGTACTTC. Translating it yields CASSPSGTGGSEQYF.

The CDR3 reads CASSYPPGQGFYEQYF. The DNA of the CDR3 is TGTGCCAGCAGTTACCCACCGGGACAGGGGTTCTACGAGCAGTACTTC. The gene calls are TRBV6-2 or TRBV6-3 and TRBJ2-7; 10 bases fit TRBD1. Germline assignment: CDR1 MNHEY and CDR2 SVGEGT. The CDR3 runs to 16 residues. The J segment lost 3 bases and the V segment lost 2 bases, leaving 7 bases of the junction unmatched.

This sequence joins TRBV9 and TRBJ1-2, with a possible D match to TRBD1 (6 bases). The CDR3 is made up of 13 amino acids. CDR1 SGDLS and CDR2 YYNGEE come from the germline V gene. V was clipped by 3 bases and J by 4 bases, with 10 bases between them. CDR3 sequence reads: CASSEQGFYGYTF. DNA of the CDR3: TGTGCCAGCAGCGAACAGGGATTCTATGGCTACACCTTC.

This clonotype has ten or more counts. The chain has TRBV18 and TRBJ2-7; the D gene is possibly TRBD1 (6 bases). Germline loops: CDR1 KGHSH, CDR2 LQKENI. V was shortened by 8 bases and J by 2 bases, with 13 bases between the two germline ends. The CDR3 has 13 residues. In DNA form, the CDR3 reads TGTGCCAGCAGCCAAGGACAGACCTACGAGCAGTACTTC. Its translation: CASSQGQTYEQYF. Full variable domain (outside the CDR3, taken from reference TRBV18 and TRBJ2-7): NAGVMQNPRHLVRRRGQEARLRCSPMKGHSHVYWYRQLPEEGLKFMVYLQKENIIDESGMPKERFSAEFPKEGPSILRIQQVVRGDSAAYFCASSQGQTYEQYFGPGTRLTVT.

The table lists this clonotype with a few counts. The chain joins TRBV29-1 to TRBJ1-1, with 8 positions matching TRBD1. CDR3 length: 13 amino acids. Germline V gives CDR1 SQVTM, CDR2 ANQGSEA. With V trimmed by 5 bases and J by 5 bases, 7 bases remained unmatched. CDR3 DNA: TGCAGCGTTATGGGACAGGTTAGGACTGAAGCTTTCTTT. It translates to CSVMGQVRTEAFF.

This clonotype was seen a handful of times. V is TRBV6-2 or TRBV6-3 and J is TRBJ2-7; D is unresolved. V lost 8 bases and J lost 0, with 14 bases in between. Germline V CDR1 and CDR2: MNHEY, SVGEGT. The CDR3 loop spans 14 amino acids. The CDR3 DNA reads as TGTGCCAGCGGTCGCGTTGAATCCTCCTACGAGCAGTACTTC. This encodes CASGRVESSYEQYF.

A few counts support this clonotype. The chain employs TRBV9 and TRBJ1-6, with D hard to call. V was pared by 2 bases and J by 15 bases, with 12 bases between. The CDR3 totals 12 residues. In germline, CDR1 is SGDLS, CDR2 YYNGEE. The CDR3 nucleotides are TGTGCCAGCAGCGTTGACCCCTCAGTCCTCCACTTT. Its translation is CASSVDPSVLHF.

This chain joins TRBV24-1 and TRBJ2-5; a weak D match, TRBD1 (5 bases). The CDR3 is 14 amino acids. With 2 bases removed from V and 7 bases from J, the gap between germline ends came to 13 bases. The germline CDR1 and CDR2 sequences are KGHDR and SFDVKD. The CDR3 nucleotides are TGTGCCACCAGTGATTCGGCCCCCCAGGGGACCCAGTACTTC. Its translation: CATSDSAPQGTQYF.

The chain is built from TRBV15 and TRBJ2-3, with D maybe TRBD2 (7 bases). From germline, CDR1 is LNHNV and CDR2 YYDKDF (reference sequence). Trimming shortened V by 3 bases and J by 1 base, and 11 bases separated the two germline ends. CDR3 size: 15 residues. CDR3 region: CATSSLRGRTDTQYF. The CDR3 DNA reads as TGTGCCACCAGCAGCCTGCGGGGGCGCACAGATACGCAGTATTTT.

The chain links TRBV20-1 to TRBJ2-5, with D uncertain. The CDR3 loop spans 18 amino acids. Trimming removed 0 bases at V and 1 base at J, with 21 bases between. Per germline, CDR1 DFQATT and CDR2 SNEGSKA (reference sequence). CDR3 region: CSARDSLARPDLQETQYF. In nucleotides, the CDR3 is TGCAGTGCTAGAGATTCCCTCGCCCGCCCAGATCTCCAAGAGACCCAGTACTTC.

The chain employs TRBV12-5 and TRBJ2-5; 7 bases match TRBD1. CDR1 and CDR2 (germline): LGHNT, FRNRAP. This CDR3 spans 17 amino acids. The V and J ends lost 2 bases and 1 base, in that order; junction bases with no gene match: 10. CDR3 DNA sequence: TGTGCTAGTGGTTTGAATGCCGGGACAGACTTCCAAGAGACCCAGTACTTC. Protein product: CASGLNAGTDFQETQYF.

This clonotype has just a few counts. The chain employs TRBV7-2 and TRBJ2-5; possible D gene TRBD1, 6 bases. Germline CDR1 reads SGHTA; CDR2 reads FQGNSA. Deletions cut 1 base from V and 10 bases from J, with 13 bases between. This CDR3 has 13 amino acids. The chain's CDR3 is CASSLEMSGVQYF. The CDR3 DNA sequence: TGTGCCAGCAGCTTAGAAATGTCAGGGGTCCAGTACTTC.

The V call is TRBV15, the J call TRBJ2-5; no clear D. The CDR3 runs 14 residues. Looked up from germline, CDR1 is LNHNV and CDR2 is YYDKDF (reference sequence). The V end was cut by 1 base, the J end by 5 bases, with 11 bases between. Written as DNA, the CDR3 is TGTGCCACCAGCAGAGCCTTAATCGGGGAGACCCAGTACTTC. Its translation is CATSRALIGETQYF.

This clonotype was picked up a small number of times. The rearrangement joins TRBV20-1 to TRBJ2-7, with 9 bases that match TRBD2. The CDR3 covers 13 residues. The germline CDR1 and CDR2 sequences are DFQATT and SNEGSKA (reference sequence). The V and J ends lost 5 bases and 4 bases, in that order; junction bases with no gene match: 6. CDR3 nucleotides: TGCAGTGCTGCTCTAGCGGGGTGGTACGAGCAGTACTTC. Translation gives CSAALAGWYEQYF.

This clonotype was recorded many times. The rearrangement joins TRBV10-3 to TRBJ1-1; D unresolved. V lost 3 bases and J lost 4, with 24 bases in between. The CDR3 consists of 18 residues. Germline V CDR1 and CDR2: ENHRY, SYGVKD. The CDR3 DNA reads as TGTGCCATCAGTGACCCGGGAAACACCCAACCTAAAGGCACTGAAGCTTTCTTT. It specifies CAISDPGNTQPKGTEAFF.

V is TRBV20-1 and J is TRBJ2-3, with 11 positions matching TRBD2. V gave up 5 bases and J gave up 4 bases; unmatched junction bases: 11. Germline V gene lookup returns CDR1 DFQATT and CDR2 SNEGSKA (reference sequence). The CDR3 sequence is 16 residues long. Here the CDR3 reads CSAVKKTSGKADTQYF. CDR3 DNA: TGCAGTGCTGTGAAAAAGACTAGCGGGAAGGCAGATACGCAGTATTTT.

The chain links TRBV20-1 to TRBJ1-1; TRBD1 is a possible D gene (5 bases). With 6 bases removed from V and 0 bases from J, the gap between germline ends came to 14 bases. The CDR3 is 14 amino acids. Germline lookup yields CDR1 DFQATT and CDR2 SNEGSKA (reference sequence). The CDR3 region has the DNA TGCAGTGCCCCTGACGGGGCTATGAACACTGAAGCTTTCTTT. Encoded protein: CSAPDGAMNTEAFF.

The chain links TRBV30 to TRBJ1-2; 8 positions match TRBD1. The CDR3 extends over 13 amino acids. V shed 3 bases and J 6 bases; nucleotides not matched to a gene: 6. CDR1 and CDR2 from the germline V gene are GTSNPN and SVGIG (reference sequence). The CDR3 DNA is TGTGCCTGGAGCGTGGACAGGGAACATGGCTACACCTTC. Residues: CAWSVDREHGYTF.

The genes are TRBV4-1 and TRBJ2-7; TRBD1 agrees at 7 bases. Germline V lookup: CDR1 MGHRA, CDR2 YSYEKL. This CDR3 has 15 residues. J lost 1 base, V lost 3 bases, and 6 bases had no gene match. CDR3 loop: CASSQNRGQSYEQYF. Written as DNA, the CDR3 is TGCGCCAGCAGCCAGAACAGGGGTCAGTCCTACGAGCAGTACTTC.

In this sample, this clonotype turned up a few times. The genes are TRBV7-3 and TRBJ2-5; 11 bases line up with TRBD2. Germline V CDR1 and CDR2: SGHTA, FQGTGA. This CDR3 has 17 residues. The V segment lost 4 bases and the J segment 2 bases; nucleotides outside the gene matches: 9. The CDR3 sequence: CASSSPGTSGYQETQYF. The CDR3 DNA reads TGTGCCAGCAGCTCACCCGGGACTAGCGGCTATCAAGAGACCCAGTACTTC.

The chain carries TRBV4-1 and TRBJ2-7; D unclear. This CDR3 is built from 16 residues. Germline CDR1 and CDR2: MGHRA and YSYEKL. V was cut by 1 base and J by 4 bases, with 17 bases left in between. CDR3 coding DNA: TGCGCCAGCAGCCAAGGGTTCGGGCAGGTCCTATACGAGCAGTACTTC. Amino acids: CASSQGFGQVLYEQYF.

This clonotype showed up just a few times. The chain uses TRBV7-2 and TRBJ2-6, with D tentatively TRBD1 (6 bases). The CDR3 is 16 amino acids. The germline gives CDR1 SGHTA, CDR2 FQGNSA. Trimming shortened V by 3 bases and J by 0 bases, and 9 bases separated the two germline ends. CDR3 nucleotides: TGTGCCAGCAGCTTCGACAGGTACTCTGGGGCCAACGTCCTGACTTTC. Translated: CASSFDRYSGANVLTF.

As concerns this clonotype: The junction and the germline gene differ at one end; a read error may be behind it. This chain connects TRBV20-1 to TRBJ2-5; a weak D match, TRBD2 (5 bases). The CDR3 totals 13 residues. Germline V CDR1 and CDR2: DFQATT, SNEGSKA (reference sequence). CDR3 nucleotide sequence: TGCAGTGCTCAAGACCGGGATAAAGAGATCCAGTACTTC. Translating it yields CSAQDRDKEIQYF.

This clonotype was counted a few times. Relative to the germline gene, one junction end is altered; a read error may explain this. The J gene is TRBJ1-2, the V gene TRBV11-2; TRBD1 might be the D (5 bases). The CDR3 consists of 13 residues. CDR1 and CDR2 from the germline V gene are SGHAT and FQNNGV. The CDR3 DNA follows: TGTGCCAACAGCTCGGTGGGACCAAGAGGCTACACCTTC. As protein: CANSSVGPRGYTF.

This sequence joins TRBV29-1 and TRBJ1-2; D is unresolved. The CDR3 has 14 residues. From germline, CDR1 is SQVTM and CDR2 ANQGSEA. V was pared by 0 bases and J by 3 bases, with 11 bases between. The CDR3 reads CSVEDPDTDYGYTF. The CDR3 bases are TGCAGCGTTGAAGACCCAGATACGGACTATGGCTACACCTTC.

The chain recombines TRBV6-5 with TRBJ1-4; no clear D. This CDR3 comprises 13 residues. Germline assignment: CDR1 MNHEY and CDR2 SVGAGI. V dropped 6 bases and J dropped 11 bases, with 16 bases sitting between them. The CDR3 DNA sequence: TGTGCCAGCAGAACGGACTTGCTGGGGAAACTGTTTTTT. Protein: CASRTDLLGKLFF.

V is TRBV7-3 and J is TRBJ2-7, with D maybe TRBD2 (5 bases). Deletions cut 5 bases from V and 5 bases from J, with 19 bases between. The CDR3 is made up of 15 amino acids. Per the germline V gene, CDR1 is SGHTA and CDR2 is FQGTGA. CDR3 loop: CASSPLGRSGDEQYF. CDR3 DNA sequence: TGTGCCAGCAGCCCCTTAGGACGGTCCGGGGACGAGCAGTACTTC.

The rearrangement links TRBV7-2 to TRBJ1-3, with D hard to call. The CDR3 sequence is 14 residues long. Trimming removed 4 bases at V and 0 bases at J, with 7 bases between. CDR1 SGHTA and CDR2 FQGNSA come from the germline V gene. The CDR3 sequence: CASSWYLSGNTIYF. The CDR3, as DNA: TGTGCCAGCAGCTGGTACCTCTCTGGAAACACCATATATTTT.

This clonotype was counted a few times. This clone may be a read error of a much larger clone one base away. The rearrangement uses TRBV29-1 and TRBJ2-7; 7 positions match TRBD1. The CDR3 sequence is 13 residues long. CDR1 is SQVTM, CDR2 ANQGSEA, per germline. Here the CDR3 reads CSVGGQDRYEKYF. The DNA of the CDR3 is TGCAGCGTTGGTGGACAGGACCGCTACGAGAAGTACTTC.

On this clonotype itself: One junction end does not reproduce the germline sequence, and a read error may be involved. The chain joins TRBV5-1 to TRBJ1-4; D might be TRBD1 (5 bases). The CDR3 has 15 amino acids. Germline lookup yields CDR1 SGHRS and CDR2 YFSETQ. This CDR3 is CTSSLEEGGGEKLFF. CDR3 in DNA: TGCACCAGCAGCTTGGAGGAGGGCGGGGGAGAAAAACTGTTTTTT.

This clonotype was observed a single time. V is TRBV11-2 and J is TRBJ2-5; tentatively, D is TRBD2 (5 bases). CDR3 length equals 16 residues. V lost 1 base and J 2 bases, leaving 14 bases between the germline ends. CDR1 and CDR2 from the germline V gene are SGHAT and FQNNGV. The chain's CDR3 is CASSLAGAARQETQYF. The CDR3, as DNA: TGTGCCAGCAGCTTAGCTGGAGCGGCGCGGCAAGAGACCCAGTACTTC. Full variable domain (outside the CDR3, taken from reference TRBV11-2 and TRBJ2-5): EAGVAQSPRYKIIEKRQSVAFWCNPISGHATLYWYQQILGQGPKLLIQFQNNGVVDDSQLPKDRFSAERLKGVDSTLKIQPAKLEDSAVYLCASSLAGAARQETQYFGPGTRLLVL.